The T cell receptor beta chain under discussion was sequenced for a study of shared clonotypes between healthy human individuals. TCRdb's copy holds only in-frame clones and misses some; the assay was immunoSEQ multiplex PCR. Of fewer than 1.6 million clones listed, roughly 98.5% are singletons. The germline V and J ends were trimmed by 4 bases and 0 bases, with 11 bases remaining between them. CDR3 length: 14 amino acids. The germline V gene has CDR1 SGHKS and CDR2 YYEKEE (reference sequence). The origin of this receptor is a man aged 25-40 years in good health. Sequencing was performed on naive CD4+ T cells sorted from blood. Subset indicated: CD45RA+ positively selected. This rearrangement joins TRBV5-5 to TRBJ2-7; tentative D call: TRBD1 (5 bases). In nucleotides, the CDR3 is TGTGCCAGCAGCCCACAGGTTACCTCCTACGAGCAGTACTTC. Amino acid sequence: CASSPQVTSYEQYF. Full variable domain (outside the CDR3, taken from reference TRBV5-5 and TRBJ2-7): DAGVTQSPTHLIKTRGQQVTLRCSPISGHKSVSWYQQVLGQGPQFIFQYYEKEERGRGNFPDRFSARQFPNYSSELNVNALLLGDSALYLCASSPQVTSYEQYFGPGTRLTVT.